This TCR beta chain was obtained from a study of beta chain features in type 1 diabetes. Study-level background: No patient-donor differences in age, gender, total cells or subset yield. Study observations and caveats: In all four CD4+ subsets, TCRB CDR3 length was significantly, moderately reduced in type 1 diabetes. The naive, central memory and Treg TCRB repertoires showed an apparent similarity that was greater among patients than among healthy donors.

The study reverse transcribed the entire isolated RNA, so it sequenced expressed TCRB transcripts. Naive, central memory and regulatory T cell samples averaged about 4 million immunoSEQ reads each. TCRdb's table, derived via immunoSEQ multiplex PCR, lists solely in-frame clones and lacks some. The repertoire holds fewer than 900,000 clones, with under 20% as singletons. The germline CDR1 and CDR2 sequences are MDHEN and SYDVKM. The CDR3 totals 14 residues. V was pared by 5 bases and J by 1 base, with 4 bases of the junction left unmatched. This clone came up a few times. Its cognate antigen is unknown.

This receptor was obtained from a woman aged 18-30 years in good health. The sequencing input was naive CD4+ T cells from blood. This chain joins TRBV28 and TRBJ1-1; TRBD1 matches 7 bases. The CDR3 DNA reads as TGTGCCAGCAGTGGAAGACAGGGGAACACTGAAGCTTTCTTT. The encoded protein is CASSGRQGNTEAFF.